The 24 T cell receptor beta chains presented below share a single source sample, sequenced in a study of blood T cells in healthy people across ages. Alongside a J-beta primer mix, a sample-barcoded 5' primer served in a second PCR lasting roughly 6 to 11 cycles. One entry per CDR3 protein, called by TCRdb with MiXCR from the 5' RACE reads. This table has about 1.5 million distinct CDR3 sequences, under 55% appearing once. Specimen: blood. These TCRs come from a woman aged 18-35 years in good health.

J is TRBJ2-1 and V is TRBV7-2; 12 nucleotides match TRBD2. After removal of 1 base from V and 6 bases from J, the junction contained 10 bases not matched to a gene. This CDR3 contains 18 residues. Germline CDR1 SGHTA, CDR2 FQGNSA. The DNA of the CDR3 is TGTGCCAGCAGCTTAGTGGCCTCACTAGCGGGGGGTATCAATGAGCAGTTCTTC. This translates into CASSLVASLAGGINEQFF.

This clonotype has only a few counts. The CDR3 bases are TGTGCCAGCAGCATTAAACGCGGCTACGAGCAGTACTTC. This translates into CASSIKRGYEQYF. This chain uses TRBV27 with TRBJ2-7, with D unclear. Germline CDR1 and CDR2: MNHEY and SMNVEV (reference sequence). V was clipped by 6 bases and J by 3 bases, with 12 bases between them. The CDR3 has 13 amino acids.

This clonotype has just a few counts. The genes are TRBV7-2 and TRBJ2-3; possibly TRBD2 for D (5 bases). This CDR3 is built from 13 residues. CDR1 is SGHTA and CDR2 is FQGNSA in the germline V gene. The V end was cut by 5 bases, the J end by 2 bases, with 8 bases between. The CDR3 spells CASSRLYTDTQYF. CDR3 sequence (DNA): TGTGCCAGCAGCAGACTATACACAGATACGCAGTATTTT.

The table lists this clonotype with many counts. The rearrangement joins TRBV20-1 to TRBJ1-5; no clear D. The V gene lost 6 bases and the J gene lost 1 base, with 7 bases spanning the gap. The CDR3 totals 12 residues. Germline CDR1 and CDR2: DFQATT and SNEGSKA (reference sequence). The CDR3: CSALDSNQPQHF. CDR3 sequence (DNA): TGCAGTGCCCTCGACAGCAATCAGCCCCAGCATTTT.

This clonotype was seen more than once but under ten times. The chain carries TRBV27 and TRBJ2-1; 8 bases are a match to TRBD1. V shed 7 bases and J 5 bases; nucleotides not matched to a gene: 7. The CDR3 spans 14 residues. In germline, CDR1 is MNHEY, CDR2 SMNVEV (reference sequence). CDR3 protein: CASKGRGHDNEQFF. The CDR3 DNA sequence: TGTGCCAGCAAGGGCAGGGGGCACGACAATGAGCAGTTCTTC.

This clonotype was seen at least ten times. The chain has TRBV29-1 and TRBJ2-1; TRBD2 might be the D (6 bases). CDR1 and CDR2 (germline): SQVTM, ANQGSEA. V lost 7 bases to trimming and J lost 2 bases, with 12 bases between them. The length of the CDR3 is 13 residues. DNA for the CDR3: TGCAGCGCAGTGGGAGGAACCTACAATGAGCAGTTCTTC. Its translation: CSAVGGTYNEQFF.

This clonotype is a singleton in its sample. The rearrangement uses TRBV7-2 and TRBJ2-7, with D hard to call. V was cut by 6 bases and J by 3 bases, with 9 bases left in between. The CDR3 length is 12 residues. Germline V gene lookup returns CDR1 SGHTA and CDR2 FQGNSA. The CDR3 region has the DNA TGTGCCAGCAGTCTTAAGAACTACGAGCAGTACTTC. Translating gives CASSLKNYEQYF.

Only a few counts were recorded for this clonotype. This sequence joins TRBV20-1 and TRBJ2-1; no clear D gene. This CDR3 is 11 amino acids long. Germline values: CDR1 DFQATT, CDR2 SNEGSKA (reference sequence). V shed 5 bases and J shed 8 bases, with 10 bases lying between them. Written as DNA, the CDR3 is TGCAGTGCTCGTAGAGTGGATGAGCAGTTCTTC. Its protein product is CSARRVDEQFF.

Ten or more counts support this clonotype. The rearrangement joins TRBV29-1 to TRBJ2-7, with D perhaps TRBD1 (5 bases). In germline, CDR1 is SQVTM, CDR2 ANQGSEA. Trimming removed 5 bases at V and 1 base at J, with 12 bases between. The length of the CDR3 is 13 residues. This CDR3 reads CSVSQGSSYEQYF. The DNA for the CDR3 is TGCAGCGTTTCCCAGGGTTCTTCCTACGAGCAGTACTTC.

This clonotype appeared a few times. This chain links TRBV10-3 with TRBJ2-3; D possibly corresponds to TRBD1 (5 bases). V was pared by 7 bases and J by 3 bases, with 11 bases between. The CDR3 extends over 13 amino acids. Looked up from germline, CDR1 is ENHRY and CDR2 is SYGVKD. The CDR3 spells CAIMGTGTDTQYF. For the CDR3, the DNA is TGTGCCATCATGGGAACAGGAACAGATACGCAGTATTTT.

J is TRBJ2-7 and V is TRBV2, with 8 bases matching TRBD2. Trimming cost V 3 bases and J 0 bases; bases outside gene matches: 4. Germline V gene lookup returns CDR1 SNHLY and CDR2 FYNNEI. There are 15 residues in the CDR3. The CDR3 DNA reads TGTGCCAGCAGTGATACCAGCGGGAGCTCCTACGAGCAGTACTTC. Amino acid sequence: CASSDTSGSSYEQYF.

V and J are TRBV6-1 and TRBJ1-2; 9 positions match TRBD1. The germline V gene encodes CDR1 MNHNS and CDR2 SASEGT. The length of the CDR3 is 15 residues. The trim removed 4 bases at V and 5 bases at J, leaving 8 bases unmatched. The DNA for the CDR3 is TGTGCCAGCAGTGCAACTCCGGGACAGGGTTATGGCTACACCTTC. Its translation is CASSATPGQGYGYTF.

This clonotype was detected only a few times. V is TRBV7-2 and J is TRBJ1-2, with D unclear. There are 13 residues in the CDR3. Germline CDR1 and CDR2: SGHTA and FQGNSA. The germline V and J ends were trimmed by 5 bases and 1 base, with 8 bases remaining between them. This CDR3 reads CASSRANNYGYTF. The CDR3, as DNA: TGTGCCAGCAGCCGAGCCAATAACTATGGCTACACCTTC.

CDR3 residues: CSVPGGGTEAFF. CDR3 coding DNA: TGCAGCGTCCCGGGCGGCGGGACTGAAGCTTTCTTT. This sequence joins TRBV29-1 and TRBJ1-1; D is unclear. The CDR3 spans 12 residues. Trimming cost V 6 bases and J 5 bases, with 13 bases left between them. The germline gives CDR1 SQVTM, CDR2 ANQGSEA.

In this sample, this clonotype turned up a few times. This chain links TRBV25-1 with TRBJ2-7, with 7 nucleotides matching TRBD2. Germline V gene lookup returns CDR1 MGHDK and CDR2 SYGVNS. V was clipped by 4 bases and J by 2 bases; unmatched bases: 14. This CDR3 spans 17 amino acids. The CDR3 DNA is TGTGCCAGCAGTGGGGGGGGAGTAACGGGGAGGACCTACGAGCAGTACTTC. This translates into CASSGGGVTGRTYEQYF.

This clonotype was counted only a few times. The V call is TRBV6-2 or TRBV6-3, the J call TRBJ2-7; D unresolved. The CDR3 runs 11 residues. V lost 5 bases to trimming and J lost 7 bases, with 9 bases between them. Germline V gene lookup returns CDR1 MNHEY and CDR2 SVGEGT. The CDR3 sequence: CASSLTWEQYF. As DNA, the CDR3 is TGTGCCAGCAGTCTGACTTGGGAGCAGTACTTC.

The chain recombines TRBV3-1 with TRBJ1-2; 10 bases fit TRBD1. With 7 bases clipped from V and 4 bases from J, the junction kept 9 bases outside the gene matches. Per the germline V gene, CDR1 is LGHDT and CDR2 is YNNKEL (reference sequence). This CDR3 has 15 amino acids. The CDR3 DNA is TGTGCCAGCATCAATCGGGACAGGGGACGCTATGGCTACACCTTC. Protein: CASINRDRGRYGYTF.

The genes are TRBV2 and TRBJ2-1; D unresolved. The germline V gene has CDR1 SNHLY and CDR2 FYNNEI. V was clipped by 7 bases and J by 0 bases, with 10 bases between them. The CDR3 length is 14 residues. CDR3 in DNA: TGTGCCAGCACGAGCCCTCGCTCCTACAATGAGCAGTTCTTC. It translates to CASTSPRSYNEQFF.

This clonotype turned up a few times. The chain recombines TRBV13 with TRBJ2-7; possibly TRBD1 for D (5 bases). V shed 0 bases and J shed 3 bases, with 9 bases lying between them. This CDR3 comprises 14 residues. The germline V gene encodes CDR1 PRHDT and CDR2 FYEKMQ (reference sequence). CDR3 coding DNA: TGTGCCAGCAGCTTAGGTGGGGCCCACTACGAGCAGTACTTC. Translated, it gives CASSLGGAHYEQYF.

CDR3 sequence (DNA): TGCAGTGCTAGAGTTCTTCTAGCGGGAACCTACAATGAGCAGTACTTC. This codes for CSARVLLAGTYNEQYF. The J gene is TRBJ2-1, the V gene TRBV20-1; 9 bases are a match to TRBD2. TRBJ2-7 explains the end of the DNA better; the J call may be wrong. The CDR3 covers 16 residues. Germline V gene lookup returns CDR1 DFQATT and CDR2 SNEGSKA (reference sequence).

CDR3 in amino acids: CASNGLSSYNEQFF. The CDR3 bases are TGTGCCAGCAATGGTCTTAGCTCCTACAATGAGCAGTTCTTC. This sequence joins TRBV6-2 or TRBV6-3 and TRBJ2-1; D unclear. Per the germline V gene, CDR1 is MNHEY and CDR2 is SVGEGT. The CDR3 contains 14 residues. The germline V and J ends were trimmed by 7 bases and 0 bases, with 10 bases remaining between them.

The chain couples TRBV10-2 to TRBJ1-2, with TRBD1 as a possible D gene (6 bases). Germline V gene data show CDR1 as WSHSY and CDR2 as SAAADI. The CDR3 is 15 amino acids. V was clipped by 0 bases and J by 2 bases, with 10 bases between them. CDR3 sequence: CASSESGAINYGYTF. In nucleotides, the CDR3 is TGCGCCAGCAGTGAGTCGGGGGCTATCAACTATGGCTACACCTTC.

The gene calls are TRBV20-1 and TRBJ1-4; D gene uncertain. This CDR3 has 15 residues. V was shortened by 4 bases and J by 2 bases, with 14 bases between the two germline ends. Germline loops: CDR1 DFQATT, CDR2 SNEGSKA (reference sequence). CDR3 DNA: TGCAGTGCTACAGGCGCGTCAGGTACTAATGAAAAACTGTTTTTT. This gives the protein CSATGASGTNEKLFF.

The genes are TRBV5-1 and TRBJ2-1, with 9 bases that match TRBD2. Germline trimming cut 2 bases from V and 7 bases from J; bases unmatched to any gene: 7. This CDR3 has 15 amino acids. Germline V gene lookup returns CDR1 SGHRS and CDR2 YFSETQ. CDR3 nucleotide sequence: TGCGCCAGCAGCTTTGGGCTAGCGGGGCAAAATGAGCAGTTCTTC. This encodes CASSFGLAGQNEQFF.